This T cell receptor (beta chain) was identified during a study of spatial heterogeneity in lung cancer. Using its own MiXCR run on the 5' RACE reads, TCRdb lists one record per CDR3 protein. Of approximately 94,000 distinct CDR3 sequences listed, about 4.6% are singletons. Study-wide points: Within tumors, counts of expanded alpha and beta TCRs tracked tumor mutation counts.

As for time point: sample taken at primary tumor resection. Frozen PBMC, nontumor lung or tumor provided whole RNA, which was sequenced unsorted. Germline loops: CDR1 WNHNN, CDR2 SYGVQD (reference sequence). The CDR3 extends over 13 amino acids. V was cut by 0 bases and J by 12 bases, with 12 bases left in between. At least ten counts were recorded for this clonotype. The antigen is undetermined. The chain links TRBV10-1 to TRBJ1-5; no definite D call. The sequencing used lung tumor tissue, collected at surgery. This TCR derives from a male donor with early-stage non-small cell lung cancer. For the CDR3, the DNA is TGCGCCAGCAGTGAGTCGAGTTTCGGGGTCCAGCATTTT. This encodes CASSESSFGVQHF.